This T cell receptor (beta chain) was retrieved from a study of blood T cell repertoires in COVID-19. About the research overall: Acute-phase and convalescent COVID-19 samples originated in the United States, Italy and Spain. T cells, B-cell-depleted T cells, or PBMCs provided the cDNA or gDNA that served as material.

Per the authors' pipeline: The authors estimated nucleated cell counts from reference gene primer amplification. Libraries were prepared by immunoSEQ multiplex PCR; TCRdb keeps only in-frame clonotypes and omits some of them. The V and J calls and clone size are taken from that table; D and trimming were inferred from the DNA. The sample contains about 260,000 clones, 70% to 90% of which appear only once. The TCR sequence derives from a woman in her 40s with acute or convalescent COVID-19. The specimen was peripheral blood.

The CDR3 DNA sequence: TGTGCCAGCAGTCACACACAGGGTTTGGATTCACCCCTCCACTTT. It yields the protein CASSHTQGLDSPLHF. The V gene is TRBV2, the J gene TRBJ1-6; possibly TRBD1 for D (6 bases). CDR1 SNHLY and CDR2 FYNNEI come from the germline V gene. The CDR3 loop spans 15 amino acids. V shed 5 bases and J shed 8 bases, with 16 bases lying between them.